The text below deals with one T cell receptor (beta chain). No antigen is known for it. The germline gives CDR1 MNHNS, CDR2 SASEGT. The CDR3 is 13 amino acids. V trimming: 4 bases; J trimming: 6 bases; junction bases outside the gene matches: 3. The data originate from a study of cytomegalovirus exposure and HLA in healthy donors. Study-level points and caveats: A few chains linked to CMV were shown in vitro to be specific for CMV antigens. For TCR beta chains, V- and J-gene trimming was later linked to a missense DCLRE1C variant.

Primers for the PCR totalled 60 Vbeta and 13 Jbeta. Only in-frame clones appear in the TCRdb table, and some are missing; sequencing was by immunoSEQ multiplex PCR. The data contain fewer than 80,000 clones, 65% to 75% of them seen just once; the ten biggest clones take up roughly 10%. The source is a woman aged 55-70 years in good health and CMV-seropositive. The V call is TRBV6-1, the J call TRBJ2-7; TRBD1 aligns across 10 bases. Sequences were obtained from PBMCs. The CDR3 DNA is TGTGCCAGCAGTGGACAGGGGGCCGGCGAGCAGTACTTC. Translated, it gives CASSGQGAGEQYF.